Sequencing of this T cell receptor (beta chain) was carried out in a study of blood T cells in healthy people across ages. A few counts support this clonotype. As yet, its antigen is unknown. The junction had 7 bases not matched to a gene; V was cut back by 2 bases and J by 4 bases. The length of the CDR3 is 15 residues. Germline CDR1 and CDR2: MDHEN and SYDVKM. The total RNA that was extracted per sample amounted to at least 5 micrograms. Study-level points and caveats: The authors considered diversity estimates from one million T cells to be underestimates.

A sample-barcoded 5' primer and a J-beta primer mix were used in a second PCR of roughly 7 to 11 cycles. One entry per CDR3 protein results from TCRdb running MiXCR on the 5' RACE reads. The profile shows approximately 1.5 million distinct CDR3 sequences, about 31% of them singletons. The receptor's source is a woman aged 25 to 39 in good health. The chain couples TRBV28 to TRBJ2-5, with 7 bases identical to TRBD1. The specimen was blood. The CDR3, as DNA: TGTGCCAGCAGTTTAGGAACAGGGGCCCCAGAGACCCAGTACTTC. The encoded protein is CASSLGTGAPETQYF.